This T cell receptor (beta chain) was recovered during a study of shared clonotypes between healthy human individuals (TCRdb year 2020). Regarding the research as a whole: The cohort included three men and a couple of women between 18 and 49 years of age. The study deeply sequenced blood TCR repertoires of five healthy adults to estimate repertoire size and the extent of clonotype sharing between individuals. To increase sequencing depth and limit assay-specific biases, TCR repertoire library preparation and sequencing were carried out by different laboratories using diverse techniques. Per donor, leukapheresis produced somewhere between about 0.94 and 9 billion PBMCs. Findings and caveats that apply to the study as a whole: Pairwise subsampling led to the expectation that sequencing depth would affect the degree of clonotype sharing among donors. The small number of donors limited the genetic and exposure-history diversity represented. Sampling was restricted to blood, and TCR repertoires in tissues likely differ from the TCR repertoires found in blood.

Using the deep immunoSEQ assay, TCR CDR3 regions were amplified from genomic DNA by multiplex PCR. Genomic DNA extracted from each cell subset was distributed evenly over all wells of several immunoSEQ 96-well plates, and each plate served as one replicate. Each replicate PCR for unsorted PBMC received roughly 300 ng genomic DNA, equal to about 30,000 T cell genomes. Ten immunoSEQ deep assay plates were used to sequence unsorted PBMC genomic DNA. The purified libraries were quantified using a Qubit 3.0 fluorometer, sized with a Bioanalyzer 2100, and then quantified again using the KAPA Library Quantification kit. Every immunoSEQ 96-well plate was sequenced on a separate single-read 150-cycle Illumina NextSeq 550 flow cell. The paper's data handling went like this. Because the immunoSEQ output included only junctional sequences and no quality scores, the filtering could not be the same as the filtering used for full-length reads. Sequences were annotated with PyIR, a Python wrapper for IgBLAST v1.9, and V/J genes and CDR3 were assigned using IMGT germline references. Any read was removed if the V/J assignment was weak (E-value above 1e-6), the CDR3 was missing, or the read contained stop codons, out-of-frame junctions, or ambiguous translated residues. V3J clonotypes were defined by identical inferred V gene, J gene, and CDR3 amino acid sequence. To compute the percentage overlap between repertoires, the number of shared unique clonotypes was divided by the size of the smaller repertoire. Richness of each repertoire was evaluated using RTK rarefaction, the Chao1 estimator, and Recon v2.1 estimates of unobserved clonotypes. Held by TCRdb, this immuneACCESS table contains in-frame sequences only and omits some clones. Under half of the omission traces to an unresolved V gene where checked; the cause of the rest is unknown. The D gene and trimming were derived from the DNA, and the V and J assignments and clone size from that table. The sample table contains fewer than 600,000 clones; only one count was recorded for around three quarters of them. Of the sample, more than 10% falls within the top ten clones.

V loses 1 base of germline sequence and J loses 4 bases, and the interval between the two ends is 7 bases. The cysteine opens and the phenylalanine closes a CDR3 of 13 amino acids. Kept here is only the CDR3 DNA, which spans 39 bases and is read in frame from base 1. Sequences MGHDK (CDR1) and SYGVNS (CDR2) are obtained from the germline V gene. The donors were healthy, HIV-negative adults who had no recently reported acute infections or vaccinations. Every donor was a Caucasian adult residing in Nashville, Tennessee, USA. For unsorted samples, tens of millions of PBMCs were counted, and genomic DNA was extracted using the QIAamp DNA Blood Mini kit. Blood was obtained by leukapheresis, after which PBMCs were separated by Ficoll-Histopaque density gradient centrifugation and cryopreserved in liquid nitrogen vapor phase. As concerns this clone: Which antigen it targets is not known. There are no base qualities to consult, and no much larger clone falls within one base.

The V and J genes are TRBV25-1 and TRBJ2-5; the D gene is perhaps TRBD2, from 6 matching bases. Sequencing was done on a sample of PBMCs. The TCR originated in a middle-aged woman in good health. Some clones in this sample may be carry-over from other donors' samples. The nucleotide sequence reads as follows: TGTGCCAGCAGTGAATGGGGAGGAGAGACCCAGTACTTC. Translated, this is CASSEWGGETQYF.